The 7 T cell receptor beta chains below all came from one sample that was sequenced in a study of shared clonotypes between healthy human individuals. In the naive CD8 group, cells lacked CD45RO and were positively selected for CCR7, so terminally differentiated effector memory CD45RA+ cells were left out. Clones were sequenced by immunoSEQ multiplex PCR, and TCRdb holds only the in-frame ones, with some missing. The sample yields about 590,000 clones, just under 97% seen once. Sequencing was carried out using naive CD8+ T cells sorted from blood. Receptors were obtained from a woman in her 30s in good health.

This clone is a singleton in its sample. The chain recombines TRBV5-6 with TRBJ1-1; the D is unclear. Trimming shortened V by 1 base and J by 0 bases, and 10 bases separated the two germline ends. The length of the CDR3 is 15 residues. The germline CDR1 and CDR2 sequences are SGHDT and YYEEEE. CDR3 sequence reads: CASSLRNRLNTEAFF. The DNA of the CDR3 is TGTGCCAGCAGCTTGAGGAACCGCCTGAACACTGAAGCTTTCTTT.

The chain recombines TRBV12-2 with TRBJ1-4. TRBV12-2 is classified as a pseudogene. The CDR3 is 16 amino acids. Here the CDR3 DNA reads TGTGCAAGTCGCTTAGCCCGCTCGGGGGGCGCTGAAAAACTGTTTTTT. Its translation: CASRLARSGGAEKLFF.

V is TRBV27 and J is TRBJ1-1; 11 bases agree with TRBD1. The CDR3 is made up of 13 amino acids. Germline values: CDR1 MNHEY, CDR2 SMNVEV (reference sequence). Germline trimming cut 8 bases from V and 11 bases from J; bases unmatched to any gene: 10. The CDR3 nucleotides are TGTGCCAGCCGTGGTGGGACAGGGGGGAAGGCTTTCTTT. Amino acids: CASRGGTGGKAFF.

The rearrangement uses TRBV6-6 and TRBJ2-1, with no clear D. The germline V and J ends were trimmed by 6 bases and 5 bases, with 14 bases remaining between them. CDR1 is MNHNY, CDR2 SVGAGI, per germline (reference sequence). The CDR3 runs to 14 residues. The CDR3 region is CASRAFDEDNEQFF. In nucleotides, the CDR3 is TGTGCCAGCAGAGCATTTGACGAAGACAATGAGCAGTTCTTC.

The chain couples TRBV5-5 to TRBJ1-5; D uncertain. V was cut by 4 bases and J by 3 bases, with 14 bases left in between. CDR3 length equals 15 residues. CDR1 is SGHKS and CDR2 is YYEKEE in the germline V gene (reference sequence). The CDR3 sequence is CASSIDVFLNQPQHF. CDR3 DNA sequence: TGTGCCAGCAGCATTGACGTCTTTCTCAATCAGCCCCAGCATTTT. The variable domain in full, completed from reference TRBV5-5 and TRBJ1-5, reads DAGVTQSPTHLIKTRGQQVTLRCSPISGHKSVSWYQQVLGQGPQFIFQYYEKEERGRGNFPDRFSARQFPNYSSELNVNALLLGDSALYLCASSIDVFLNQPQHFGDGTRLSIL.

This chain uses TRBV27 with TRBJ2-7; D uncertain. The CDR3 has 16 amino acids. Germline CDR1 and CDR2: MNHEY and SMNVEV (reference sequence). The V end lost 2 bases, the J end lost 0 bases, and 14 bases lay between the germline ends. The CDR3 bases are TGTGCCAGCAGTTTACGCCCCTCATCTAACTCCTACGAGCAGTACTTC. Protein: CASSLRPSSNSYEQYF.

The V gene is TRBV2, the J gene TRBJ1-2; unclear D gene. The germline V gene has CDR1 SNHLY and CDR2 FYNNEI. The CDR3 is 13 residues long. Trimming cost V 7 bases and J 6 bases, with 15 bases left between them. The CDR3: CASTRLQTDGYTF. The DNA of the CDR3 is TGTGCCAGCACCCGCCTTCAGACCGATGGCTACACCTTC.